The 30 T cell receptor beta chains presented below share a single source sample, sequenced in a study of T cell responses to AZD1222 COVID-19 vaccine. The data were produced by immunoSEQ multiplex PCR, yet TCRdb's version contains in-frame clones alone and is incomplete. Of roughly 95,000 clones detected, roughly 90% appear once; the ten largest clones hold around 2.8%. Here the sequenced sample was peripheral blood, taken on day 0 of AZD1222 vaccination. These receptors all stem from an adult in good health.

The CDR3 protein is CASSPGHFSNQPQHF. The CDR3 DNA follows: TGTGCCAGCAGCCCAGGACATTTCAGCAATCAGCCCCAGCATTTT. V gene TRBV7-2 combines with J gene TRBJ1-5; possible D gene TRBD1, 5 bases. In germline, CDR1 is SGHTA, CDR2 FQGNSA. Trimming cost V 5 bases and J 1 base, with 12 bases left between them. The CDR3 loop spans 15 amino acids.

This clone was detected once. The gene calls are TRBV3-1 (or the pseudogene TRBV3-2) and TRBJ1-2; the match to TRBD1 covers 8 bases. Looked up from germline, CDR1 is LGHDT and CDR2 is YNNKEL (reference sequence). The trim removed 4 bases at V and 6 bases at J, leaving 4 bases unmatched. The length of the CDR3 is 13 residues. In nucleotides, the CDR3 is TGTGCCAGCAGCCCGAGACAGGGGCATGGCTACACCTTC. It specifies CASSPRQGHGYTF.

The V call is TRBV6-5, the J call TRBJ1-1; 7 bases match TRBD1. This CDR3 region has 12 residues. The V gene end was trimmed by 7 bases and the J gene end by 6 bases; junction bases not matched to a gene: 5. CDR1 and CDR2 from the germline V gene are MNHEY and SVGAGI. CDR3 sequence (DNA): TGTGCCAGCAAAAGACAGGGCTCTGAAGCTTTCTTT. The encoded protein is CASKRQGSEAFF.

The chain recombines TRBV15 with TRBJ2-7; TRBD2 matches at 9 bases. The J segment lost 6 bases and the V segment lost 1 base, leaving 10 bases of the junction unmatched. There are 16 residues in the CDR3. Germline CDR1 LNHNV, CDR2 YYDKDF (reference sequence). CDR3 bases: TGTGCCACCAGCAGAGGCAGGGCTAGCGGGAAGGCCGAGCAGTACTTC. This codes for CATSRGRASGKAEQYF.

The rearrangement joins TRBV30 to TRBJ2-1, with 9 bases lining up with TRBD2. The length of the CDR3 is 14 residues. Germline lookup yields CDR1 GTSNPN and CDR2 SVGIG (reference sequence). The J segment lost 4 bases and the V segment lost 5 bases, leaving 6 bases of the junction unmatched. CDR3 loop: CAWARLAEYNEQFF. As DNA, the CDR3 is TGTGCCTGGGCCCGACTAGCGGAGTACAATGAGCAGTTCTTC.

CDR3 bases: TGTGCCTCCGGCGGGGGTCCGGAGTCACCCCTCCACTTT. This translates into CASGGGPESPLHF. This rearrangement joins TRBV30 to TRBJ1-6; D may be TRBD1 (5 bases). Trimming left V 7 bases short and J 10 bases short, with 17 bases between. This CDR3 is built from 13 residues. CDR1 GTSNPN and CDR2 SVGIG come from the germline V gene (reference sequence).

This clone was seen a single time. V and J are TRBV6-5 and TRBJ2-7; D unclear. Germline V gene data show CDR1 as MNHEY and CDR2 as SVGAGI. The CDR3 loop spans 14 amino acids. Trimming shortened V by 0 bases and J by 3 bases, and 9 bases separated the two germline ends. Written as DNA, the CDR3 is TGTGCCAGCAGTTACTCGAGTCAAGACTACGAGCAGTACTTC. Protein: CASSYSSQDYEQYF.

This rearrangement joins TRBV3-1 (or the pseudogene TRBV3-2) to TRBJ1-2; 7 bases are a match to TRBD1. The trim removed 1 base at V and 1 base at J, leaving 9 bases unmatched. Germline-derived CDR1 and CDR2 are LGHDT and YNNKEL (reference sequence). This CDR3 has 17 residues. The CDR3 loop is CASSQGRDSLLNYGYTF. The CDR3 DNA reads TGTGCCAGCAGCCAAGGAAGGGACAGCTTACTTAACTATGGCTACACCTTC.

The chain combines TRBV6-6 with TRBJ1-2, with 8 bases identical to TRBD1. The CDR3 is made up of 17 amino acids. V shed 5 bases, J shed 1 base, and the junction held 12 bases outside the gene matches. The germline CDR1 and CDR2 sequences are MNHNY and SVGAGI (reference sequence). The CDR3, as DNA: TGTGCCAGCAGTCAAATGGCAGGGGGCGACGGTAACTATGGCTACACCTTC. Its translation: CASSQMAGGDGNYGYTF.

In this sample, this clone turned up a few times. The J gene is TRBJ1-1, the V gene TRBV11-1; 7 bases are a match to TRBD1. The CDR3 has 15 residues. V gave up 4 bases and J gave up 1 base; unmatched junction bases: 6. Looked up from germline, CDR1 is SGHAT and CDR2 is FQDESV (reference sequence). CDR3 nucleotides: TGTGCCAGCAGCTCACAGGGGAAACAGAACACTGAAGCTTTCTTT. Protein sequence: CASSSQGKQNTEAFF.

This chain's CDR3 is CASSQEWRRKNTEAFF. The CDR3 DNA reads TGTGCCAGCAGCCAAGAATGGAGACGGAAGAACACTGAAGCTTTCTTT. The rearrangement uses TRBV3-1 (or the pseudogene TRBV3-2) and TRBJ1-1, with D hard to call. The CDR3 is made up of 16 amino acids. In germline, CDR1 is LGHDT, CDR2 YNNKEL (reference sequence). Trimming shortened V by 0 bases and J by 1 base, and 12 bases separated the two germline ends.

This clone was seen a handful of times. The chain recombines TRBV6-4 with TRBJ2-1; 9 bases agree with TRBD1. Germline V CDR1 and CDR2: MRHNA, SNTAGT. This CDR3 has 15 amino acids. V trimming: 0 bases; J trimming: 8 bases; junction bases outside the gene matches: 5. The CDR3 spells CASSDSGDRAHEQFF. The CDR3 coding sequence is TGTGCCAGCAGTGACTCCGGGGACAGGGCGCATGAGCAGTTCTTC.

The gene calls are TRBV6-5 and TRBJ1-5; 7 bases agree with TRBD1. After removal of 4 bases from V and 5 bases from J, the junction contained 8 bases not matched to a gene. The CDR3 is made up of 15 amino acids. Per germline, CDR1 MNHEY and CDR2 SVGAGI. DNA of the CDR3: TGTGCCAGCAGTTCAACTACAGGGGTACATCAGCCCCAGCATTTT. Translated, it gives CASSSTTGVHQPQHF.

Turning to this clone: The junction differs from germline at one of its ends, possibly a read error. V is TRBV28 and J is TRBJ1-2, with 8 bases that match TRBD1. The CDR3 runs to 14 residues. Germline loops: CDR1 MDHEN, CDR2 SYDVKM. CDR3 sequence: CASRLYRGAYGYTF. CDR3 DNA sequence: TGTGCCAGCAGGTTATACAGGGGGGCTTATGGCTACACCTTC.

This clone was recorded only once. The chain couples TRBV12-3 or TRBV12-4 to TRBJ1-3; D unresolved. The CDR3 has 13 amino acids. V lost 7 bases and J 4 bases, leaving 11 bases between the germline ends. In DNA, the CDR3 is TGTGCCAGCACCCCTACGCGGGGAAACACCATATATTTT. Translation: CASTPTRGNTIYF.

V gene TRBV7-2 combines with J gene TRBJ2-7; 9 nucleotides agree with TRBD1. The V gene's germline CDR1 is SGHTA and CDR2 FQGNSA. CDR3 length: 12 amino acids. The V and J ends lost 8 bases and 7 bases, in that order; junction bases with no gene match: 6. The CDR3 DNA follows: TGTGCCAGCGGGACAGGGAGAGGAGAGCAGTACTTC. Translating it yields CASGTGRGEQYF.

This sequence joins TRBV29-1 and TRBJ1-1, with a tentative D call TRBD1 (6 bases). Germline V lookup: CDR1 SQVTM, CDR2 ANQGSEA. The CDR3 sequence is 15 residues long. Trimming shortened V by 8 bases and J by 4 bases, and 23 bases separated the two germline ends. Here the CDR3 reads CSFKPSGGQGTEAFF. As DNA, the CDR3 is TGCAGCTTCAAGCCCTCCGGGGGGCAGGGCACTGAAGCTTTCTTT.

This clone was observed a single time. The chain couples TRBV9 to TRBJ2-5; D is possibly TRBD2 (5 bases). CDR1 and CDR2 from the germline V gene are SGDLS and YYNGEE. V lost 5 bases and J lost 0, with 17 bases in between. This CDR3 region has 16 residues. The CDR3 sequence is CASSPNRGHNQETQYF. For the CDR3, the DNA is TGTGCCAGCAGTCCAAACAGAGGGCATAACCAAGAGACCCAGTACTTC.

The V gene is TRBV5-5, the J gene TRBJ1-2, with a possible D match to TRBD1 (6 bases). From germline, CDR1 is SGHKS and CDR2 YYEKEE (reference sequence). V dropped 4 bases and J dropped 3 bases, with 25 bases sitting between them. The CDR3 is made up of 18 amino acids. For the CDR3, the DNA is TGTGCCAGCAGCCCTTTTGTCCGACAGGCTTGGGGGGACTATGGCTACACCTTC. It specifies CASSPFVRQAWGDYGYTF.

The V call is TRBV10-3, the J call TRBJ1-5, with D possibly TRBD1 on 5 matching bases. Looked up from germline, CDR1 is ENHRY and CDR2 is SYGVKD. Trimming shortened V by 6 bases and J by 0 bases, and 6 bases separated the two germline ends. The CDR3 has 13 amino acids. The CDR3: CAISRDSNQPQHF. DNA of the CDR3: TGTGCCATCAGCAGGGATAGCAATCAGCCCCAGCATTTT.

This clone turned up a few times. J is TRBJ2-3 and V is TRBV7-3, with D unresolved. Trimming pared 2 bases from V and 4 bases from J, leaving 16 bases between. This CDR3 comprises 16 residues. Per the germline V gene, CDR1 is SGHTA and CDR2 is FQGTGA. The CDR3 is CASSLRPVALPDTQYF. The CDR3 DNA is TGTGCCAGCAGCTTACGTCCAGTTGCCCTACCAGATACGCAGTATTTT.

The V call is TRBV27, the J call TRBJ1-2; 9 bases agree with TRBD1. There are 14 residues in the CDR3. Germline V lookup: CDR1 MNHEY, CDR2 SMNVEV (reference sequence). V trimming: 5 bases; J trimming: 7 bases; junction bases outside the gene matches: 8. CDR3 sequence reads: CASSRGQGLFGYTF. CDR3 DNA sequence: TGTGCCAGCAGTAGGGGACAGGGTCTCTTTGGCTACACCTTC.

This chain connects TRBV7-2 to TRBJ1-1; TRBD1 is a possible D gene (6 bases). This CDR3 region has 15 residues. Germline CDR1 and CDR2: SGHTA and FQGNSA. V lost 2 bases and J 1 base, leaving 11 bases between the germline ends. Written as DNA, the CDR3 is TGTGCCAGCAGCTTATTCGCAGGGGAGAACACTGAAGCTTTCTTT. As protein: CASSLFAGENTEAFF.

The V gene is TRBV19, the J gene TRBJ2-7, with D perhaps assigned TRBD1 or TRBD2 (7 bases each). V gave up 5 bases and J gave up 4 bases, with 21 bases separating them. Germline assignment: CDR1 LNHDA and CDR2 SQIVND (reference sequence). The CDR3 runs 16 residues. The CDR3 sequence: CASSAFQGEAGYEQYF. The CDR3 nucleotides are TGTGCCAGTAGTGCTTTCCAGGGGGAAGCGGGGTACGAGCAGTACTTC. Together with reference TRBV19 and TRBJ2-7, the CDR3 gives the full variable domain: DGGITQSPKYLFRKEGQNVTLSCEQNLNHDAMYWYRQDPGQGLRLIYYSQIVNDFQKGDIAEGYSVSREKKESFPLTVTSAQKNPTAFYLCASSAFQGEAGYEQYFGPGTRLTVT.

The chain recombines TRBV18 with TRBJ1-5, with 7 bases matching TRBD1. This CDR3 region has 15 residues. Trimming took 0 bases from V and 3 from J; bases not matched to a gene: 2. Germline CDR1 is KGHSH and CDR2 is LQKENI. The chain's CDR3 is CASSPPGQINQPQHF. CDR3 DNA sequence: TGTGCCAGCTCACCACCGGGACAGATCAATCAGCCCCAGCATTTT.

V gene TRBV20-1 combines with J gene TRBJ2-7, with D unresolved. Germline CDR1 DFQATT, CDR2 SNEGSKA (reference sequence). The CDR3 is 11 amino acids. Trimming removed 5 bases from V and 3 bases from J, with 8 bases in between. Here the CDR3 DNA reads TGCAGTGCTTCGGCCGGCTACGAGCAGTACTTC. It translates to CSASAGYEQYF.

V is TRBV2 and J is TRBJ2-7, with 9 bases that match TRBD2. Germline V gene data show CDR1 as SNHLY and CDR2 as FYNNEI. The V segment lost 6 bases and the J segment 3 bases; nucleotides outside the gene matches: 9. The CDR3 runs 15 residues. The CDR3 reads CASSNPGLAFYEQYF. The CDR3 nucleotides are TGTGCCAGCAGCAATCCGGGACTAGCATTCTACGAGCAGTACTTC.

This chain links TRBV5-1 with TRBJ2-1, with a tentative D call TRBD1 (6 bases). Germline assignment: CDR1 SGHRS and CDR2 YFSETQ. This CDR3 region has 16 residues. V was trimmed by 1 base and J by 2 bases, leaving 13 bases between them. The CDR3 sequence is CASSLLGGAAYNEQFF. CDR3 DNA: TGCGCCAGCAGCTTGTTAGGGGGAGCCGCCTACAATGAGCAGTTCTTC.

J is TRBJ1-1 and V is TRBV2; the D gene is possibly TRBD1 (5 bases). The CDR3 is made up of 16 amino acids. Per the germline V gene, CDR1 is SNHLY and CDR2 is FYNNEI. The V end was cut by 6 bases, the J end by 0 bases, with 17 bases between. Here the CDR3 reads CASRTPRAGLNTEAFF. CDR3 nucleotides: TGTGCCAGCAGAACCCCTAGGGCAGGGTTGAACACTGAAGCTTTCTTT.

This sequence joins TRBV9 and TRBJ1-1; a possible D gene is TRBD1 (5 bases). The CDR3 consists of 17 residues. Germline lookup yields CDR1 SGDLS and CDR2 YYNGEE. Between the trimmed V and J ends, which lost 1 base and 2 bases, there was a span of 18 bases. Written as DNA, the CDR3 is TGTGCCAGCAGCGTACAACCGGCAGGGTTTGTCAACACTGAAGCTTTCTTT. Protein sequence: CASSVQPAGFVNTEAFF.